The 10 T cell receptor beta chains below come from one sample, sequenced in a study of blood T cell repertoires in COVID-19. Here immunoSEQ multiplex PCR was the method, and the copy in TCRdb shows in-frame clones only, minus some. The sample includes about 480,000 clones, more than 85% of them seen just once. Sample: peripheral blood. These receptor sequences come from a woman aged 25-40 years with acute or convalescent COVID-19.

The rearrangement uses TRBV7-2 and TRBJ1-2; possible D gene TRBD1, 6 bases. Between the trimmed V and J ends, which lost 4 bases and 8 bases, there was a span of 26 bases. The CDR3 runs 17 residues. CDR1 SGHTA and CDR2 FQGNSA come from the germline V gene. The DNA of the CDR3 is TGTGCCAGCAGCTCCATAACCTCTGACAGGAGGCTATACGGCTACACCTTC. Its translation: CASSSITSDRRLYGYTF.

V gene TRBV30 combines with J gene TRBJ1-2, with a possible D match to TRBD1 (6 bases). CDR1 GTSNPN and CDR2 SVGIG come from the germline V gene (reference sequence). Trimming left V 2 bases short and J 6 bases short, with 13 bases between. CDR3 length: 13 amino acids. CDR3 residues: CAWSIKGVNGYTF. CDR3 DNA sequence: TGTGCCTGGAGTATCAAGGGGGTCAATGGCTACACCTTC.

The CDR3 DNA is TGTGCCAGCAGCTTAATTCCTAGAGGGACCTACAATGAGCAGTTCTTC. This codes for CASSLIPRGTYNEQFF. This sequence joins TRBV7-3 and TRBJ2-1; possible D gene TRBD2, 5 bases. In germline, CDR1 is SGHTA, CDR2 FQGTGA. V shed 1 base and J shed 2 bases, with 12 bases lying between them. This CDR3 is built from 16 residues.

This chain links TRBV2 with TRBJ2-2; perhaps TRBD1 as D (6 bases). Germline CDR1 is SNHLY and CDR2 is FYNNEI. The V gene lost 10 bases and the J gene lost 0 bases, with 12 bases spanning the gap. The CDR3 is 14 amino acids. For the CDR3, the DNA is TGTGCCACGGCAGGGGCCACGAACACCGGGGAGCTGTTTTTT. Its protein is CATAGATNTGELFF.

The chain recombines TRBV4-1 with TRBJ2-2, with TRBD1 as a possible D gene (6 bases). V was clipped by 4 bases and J by 8 bases, with 26 bases between them. The CDR3 totals 18 residues. Germline V gene data show CDR1 as MGHRA and CDR2 as YSYEKL. CDR3 bases: TGCGCCAGCAGCCCCCACCCCTACGGACAGCTTAATTGGGGGGAGCTGTTTTTT. It encodes CASSPHPYGQLNWGELFF.

The chain has TRBV29-1 and TRBJ2-7; TRBD1 matches at 9 bases. This CDR3 is built from 14 residues. Germline-derived CDR1 and CDR2 are SQVTM and ANQGSEA. J gave up 1 base and V 1 base, and 2 bases lay outside the gene matches. The chain's CDR3 is CSVEGQGESYEQYF. The DNA for the CDR3 is TGCAGCGTTGAAGGACAGGGGGAATCCTACGAGCAGTACTTC.

The rearrangement joins TRBV2 to TRBJ2-5; TRBD1 aligns across 7 bases. With 8 bases clipped from V and 1 base from J, the junction kept 10 bases outside the gene matches. The CDR3 extends over 15 amino acids. CDR1 is SNHLY and CDR2 is FYNNEI in the germline V gene. This CDR3 reads CASSRFTGAQETQYF. In DNA, the CDR3 is TGTGCCAGCTCCCGGTTTACAGGGGCCCAAGAGACCCAGTACTTC.

The rearrangement links TRBV7-6 to TRBJ2-1; a weak D match, TRBD2 (5 bases). The CDR3 has 13 residues. Germline values: CDR1 SGHVS, CDR2 FNYEAQ. V was cut by 4 bases and J by 6 bases, with 10 bases left in between. CDR3 protein: CASSSGFSNEQFF. The CDR3 region has the DNA TGTGCCAGCAGCTCGGGGTTTTCCAATGAGCAGTTCTTC.

This clone was observed once. The chain has TRBV15 and TRBJ2-6; TRBD1 might be the D (6 bases). CDR1 is LNHNV, CDR2 YYDKDF, per germline (reference sequence). Deletions cut 5 bases from V and 2 bases from J, with 10 bases between. CDR3 length equals 15 residues. The CDR3 spells CATSGYRAGANVLTF. CDR3 DNA: TGTGCCACCAGCGGCTACAGGGCTGGGGCCAACGTCCTGACTTTC.

A word on this clone: Other DNA sequences in this specimen translate into the identical CDR3. The chain links TRBV24-1 to TRBJ2-2; D is perhaps TRBD1 (6 bases). In germline, CDR1 is KGHDR, CDR2 SFDVKD. The CDR3 is 15 amino acids. The ends were cut back, 4 bases at V and 4 bases at J, with 12 bases in the middle. The CDR3 region is CATSDTTGSTGELFF. The DNA for the CDR3 is TGTGCCACCAGTGACACTACAGGGTCCACCGGGGAGCTGTTTTTT.